This T cell receptor (beta chain) was observed in a study of T cell responses to AZD1222 COVID-19 vaccine. Study-wide results and limits: There were repertoire samples only from the period after the peak T cell response. Variant regions that are unmutated are reportedly the target of nearly half of spike-specific TCRs. Rises in breadth and depth of Spike-specific TCRs came after two AZD1222 doses. Clonal diversity was possibly underestimated, and white British individuals and females predominated among donors.

Assay: immunoSEQ multiplex PCR; the TCRdb copy retains only in-frame clones and omits some. Among 180,000 or so clones listed, 85% to 90% were seen once. As concerns this clone: What it recognizes is unknown.

The CDR3 totals 14 residues. V lost 9 bases, J lost 0 bases, and 9 bases lay in between. Germline assignment: CDR1 MDHEN and CDR2 SYDVKM. The sample in question was peripheral blood, obtained 28 days after the second dose of the MenACWY control vaccine. The sequence was collected from an adult who received the MenACWY meningococcal vaccine as a control. The chain links TRBV28 to TRBJ2-6; D might be TRBD1 (6 bases). The CDR3 spells CASQGGSGANVLTF. The CDR3 bases are TGTGCCAGTCAAGGGGGCTCTGGGGCCAACGTCCTGACTTTC.